This note documents a single TCR beta chain sequence. The antigen is undetermined. One end of the junction varies from germline; a read error may be responsible. The V gene's germline CDR1 is SEHNR and CDR2 FQNEAQ (reference sequence). The CDR3 sequence is 14 residues long. The data derive from a study of beta chain features in type 1 diabetes. In the study overall: No patient-donor differences in age, gender, total cells or subset yield. The study's findings and limits: Among patients with Type 1 diabetes, TCRB CDR3s were moderately but significantly shorter in every one of the four CD4+ subsets.

Blood was drawn once from each donor into heparinised tubes. The draws averaged around 110 mL. Each of the CD4+ naive, central memory, regulatory and stem cell-like memory populations was sorted via CD45RO/CCR7/CD25/CD127/CD95/CD27. TCRB transcripts that were expressed got sequenced, as all of the isolated RNA had been reverse transcribed. Sequenced by immunoSEQ multiplex PCR; TCRdb stores in-frame clones only, minus some. The table lists around 110,000 clones, 16% of them singletons, with 2.3% in the top ten. The sample comprised central memory CD4+ T cells from blood. The TCR sequence derives from a man aged 30-40 years with type 1 diabetes. J is TRBJ1-1 and V is TRBV7-9, with D maybe TRBD1 (5 bases). CDR3 DNA: TGTGCCAGCACCTTAGGGGTGATGAACACTGAAGCTTTCTTT. Its protein product is CASTLGVMNTEAFF. The full variable domain, with the rest looked up from reference TRBV7-9 and TRBJ1-1, is DTGVSQNPRHKITKRGQNVTFRCDPISEHNRLYWYRQTLGQGPEFLTYFQNEAQLEKSRLLSDRFSAERPKGSFSTLEIQRTEQGDSAMYLCASTLGVMNTEAFFGQGTRLTVV.